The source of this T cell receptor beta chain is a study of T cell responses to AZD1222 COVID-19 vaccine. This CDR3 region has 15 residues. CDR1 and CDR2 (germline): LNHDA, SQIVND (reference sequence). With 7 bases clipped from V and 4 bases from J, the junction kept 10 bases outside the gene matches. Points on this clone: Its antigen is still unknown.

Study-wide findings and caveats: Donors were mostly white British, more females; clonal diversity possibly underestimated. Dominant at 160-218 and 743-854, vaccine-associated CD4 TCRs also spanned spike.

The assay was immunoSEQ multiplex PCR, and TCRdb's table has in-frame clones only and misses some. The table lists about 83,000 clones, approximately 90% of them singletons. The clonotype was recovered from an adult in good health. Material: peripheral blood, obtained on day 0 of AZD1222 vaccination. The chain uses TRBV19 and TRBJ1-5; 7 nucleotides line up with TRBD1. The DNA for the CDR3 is TGTGCCAGTACCTCAGACAGGGTAGGAAATCAGCCCCAGCATTTT. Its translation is CASTSDRVGNQPQHF.